This is a list of T cell receptor beta chains from one sample in a study of post-analysis software for immune sequencing data. TCRdb reprocessed the PCR reads via MiXCR and lists one record per CDR3 protein. The data show almost 700,000 distinct CDR3 sequences, approximately 59% seen once. The sample taken for sequencing was blood. The receptors derive from a girl aged 2 to 9 with multiple sclerosis. CDR3s include the opening cysteine and the closing phenylalanine or tryptophan. The order of the fields is CDR3 protein, CDR3 DNA, V gene, D gene, J gene, clone size. The D gene is left open where the match is weak. Clone size is stated in some rows and not others, as once, few, many or a class when expanded.

CASTSGGLSTDTQYF | TGTGCCAGCACTAGCGGAGGGCTTAGCACAGATACGCAGTATTTT | TRBV6-1 | TRBD2 | TRBJ2-3 | NA
CASRGFVRDLAKNIQYF | TGTGCCAGCAGGGGGTTTGTCAGAGATCTAGCCAAAAACATTCAGTACTTC | TRBV4-2 | NA | TRBJ2-4 | NA
CAIGQGVLSTDTQYF | TGTGCCATCGGACAAGGGGTGTTAAGCACAGATACGCAGTATTTT | TRBV10-3 | NA | TRBJ2-3 | NA
CASSERGARTYEQYF | TGTGCCAGCAGTGAACGGGGGGCTCGAACCTACGAGCAGTACTTC | TRBV6-1 | NA | TRBJ2-7 | NA
CATAPGGATDTQYF | TGTGCCACCGCGCCCGGCGGTGCCACAGATACGCAGTATTTT | TRBV24-1 | NA | TRBJ2-3 | NA
CASSPPTGTRANYGYTF | TGTGCCAGCAGTCCCCCGACAGGGACTCGAGCTAACTATGGCTACACCTTC | TRBV12-3/TRBV12-4 | TRBD1 | TRBJ1-2 | NA
CASRPEGYNEQFF | TGCGCCAGCCGTCCGGAGGGCTACAATGAGCAGTTCTTC | TRBV5-1 | NA | TRBJ2-1 | NA
CASSPPRGLADSYEQYF | TGTGCCAGCAGCCCCCCTCGTGGGCTAGCGGATTCCTACGAGCAGTATTTC | TRBV27 | TRBD2 | TRBJ2-7 | once
CSVGRGQGDTGELFF | TGCAGCGTTGGTCGGGGCCAGGGGGACACCGGGGAGCTGTTTTTT | TRBV29-1 | TRBD1 | TRBJ2-2 | few
CSARRGSPTDTQYF | TGCAGTGCCAGGAGGGGATCCCCCACAGATACGCAGTATTTT | TRBV20-1 | NA | TRBJ2-3 | NA
CSVERTGAYGYTF | TGCAGCGTTGAACGGACAGGGGCCTATGGCTACACCTTC | TRBV29-1 | TRBD1 | TRBJ1-2 | few
CSVAQGEGYTF | TGCAGCGTTGCGCAGGGAGAAGGCTACACCTTC | TRBV29-1 | NA | TRBJ1-2 | few
CSARDVLAGPTDTQYF | TGCAGTGCTAGAGATGTCCTAGCGGGGCCCACAGATACGCAGTATTTT | TRBV20-1 | TRBD2 | TRBJ2-3 | NA
CASSLGQGSDNEQFF | TGCGCCAGCAGCCTGGGACAGGGGAGCGACAATGAGCAGTTCTTC | TRBV5-1 | TRBD1 | TRBJ2-1 | NA
CASSTDGSEHFYEQYF | TGTGCCAGCAGCACAGACGGGAGCGAACATTTCTACGAGCAGTACTTC | TRBV7-9 | NA | TRBJ2-7 | NA
CASSVGSGTVTQETQYF | TGTGCCAGCAGCGTAGGGTCCGGGACAGTAACTCAAGAGACCCAGTACTTC | TRBV9 | TRBD1 | TRBJ2-5 | NA
CASSLRAPGGTEAFF | TGTGCCAGCAGTCTAAGGGCGCCAGGGGGCACTGAAGCTTTCTTT | TRBV12-3/TRBV12-4 | TRBD1 | TRBJ1-1 | NA
CASSVTGLAVNEQFF | TGCGCCAGCAGCGTCACGGGACTAGCGGTCAATGAGCAGTTCTTC | TRBV4-1 | TRBD2 | TRBJ2-1 | NA
CATSRGPTDQETQYF | TGTGCCACCAGCAGAGGGCCCACGGACCAAGAGACCCAGTACTTC | TRBV15 | NA | TRBJ2-5 | NA
CASKAGVGEQFF | TGTGCCAGCAAGGCGGGAGTGGGCGAGCAGTTCTTC | TRBV25-1 | TRBD2 | TRBJ2-1 | few
CASSFERSYGYTF | TGTGCCAGCAGCTTTGAGCGATCGTATGGCTACACCTTC | TRBV7-2 | NA | TRBJ1-2 | NA
CASSLGLAGRETQYF | TGTGCCAGCAGTTTGGGACTAGCGGGGCGAGAGACCCAGTACTTC | TRBV7-3 | TRBD2 | TRBJ2-5 | many
CASSPRQGRRGGNQPQHF | TGTGCCAGCAGCCCTCGGCAGGGTCGGAGGGGGGGCAATCAGCCCCAGCATTTT | TRBV2 | NA | TRBJ1-5 | NA
CSARDRAGATDTQYF | TGCAGTGCTAGAGACCGGGCTGGCGCCACAGATACGCAGTATTTT | TRBV20-1 | NA | TRBJ2-3 | once
CSAKPTVVSYGYTF | TGCAGTGCCAAGCCCACAGTCGTATCCTATGGCTACACCTTC | TRBV20-1 | NA | TRBJ1-2 | few
CASSPHSTSGRGLNEQFF | TGTGCCAGCAGTCCTCACTCGACTAGCGGGAGGGGGTTGAATGAGCAGTTCTTC | TRBV12-3/TRBV12-4 | TRBD2 | TRBJ2-1 | NA
CAISDSPETQYF | TGTGCCATCAGTGACAGTCCAGAGACCCAGTACTTC | TRBV10-3 | NA | TRBJ2-5 | NA
CASRNTVTYGYTF | TGCGCCAGCAGAAATACAGTCACCTATGGCTACACCTTC | TRBV5-1 | NA | TRBJ1-2 | NA
CASSFFPTSGSFNEQYF | TGTGCCAGCAGCTTCTTCCCTACTAGCGGGAGTTTTAACGAGCAGTACTTC | TRBV7-2 | TRBD2 | TRBJ2-7 | NA
CASSELPTGVVDEQFF | TGTGCCAGCAGTGAATTACCGACAGGGGTAGTAGACGAGCAGTTCTTC | TRBV25-1 | TRBD1 | TRBJ2-1 | once
CASSPHLVHEGYTF | TGTGCCAGCAGCCCTCACCTGGTTCACGAGGGCTACACCTTC | TRBV9 | NA | TRBJ1-2 | NA
CASTPGVSSNQPQHF | TGTGCCAGCACCCCCGGGGTGTCAAGCAATCAGCCCCAGCATTTT | TRBV7-9 | NA | TRBJ1-5 | few
CSVLAANYGYTF | TGCAGCGTTTTGGCAGCTAACTATGGCTACACCTTC | TRBV29-1 | NA | TRBJ1-2 | few
CASSDSTSGRALGNEQFF | TGCGCCAGCAGTGACTCAACTAGCGGGAGGGCCTTAGGCAATGAGCAGTTCTTC | TRBV10-1 | TRBD2 | TRBJ2-1 | NA
CASSAGTGGDEQYF | TGCGCCAGCAGCGCGGGGACAGGGGGCGACGAGCAGTACTTC | TRBV5-1 | TRBD1 | TRBJ2-7 | NA
CASSLSHSSYNEQFF | TGTGCCAGCAGCTTATCACACAGCTCCTACAATGAGCAGTTCTTC | TRBV7-9 | NA | TRBJ2-1 | once
CASSLGYTF | TGCGCCAGCAGTTTGGGCTACACCTTC | TRBV4-3 | NA | TRBJ1-2 | NA
CASSESATDTQYF | TGTGCCAGCAGTGAATCAGCTACAGATACGCAGTATTTT | TRBV2 | NA | TRBJ2-3 | NA
CASSLRASGGASYNEQFF | TGTGCCAGCAGCTTAAGGGCTAGCGGGGGGGCATCCTACAATGAGCAGTTCTTC | TRBV7-2 | TRBD2 | TRBJ2-1 | NA
CASSLPQGAKFF | TGTGCCAGCAGTTTACCCCAGGGGGCAAAGTTCTTC | TRBV27 | TRBD1 | TRBJ2-1 | NA